Following are 18 T cell receptor beta chains from one sample sequenced in a study of CD4 T cells in relation to SARS-CoV-2 and coronaviruses. These receptors' targets are unknown. Method: immunoSEQ multiplex PCR; TCRdb's copy keeps in-frame clones and lacks some. The data hold about 38,000 clones, with about three quarters observed a single time. The specimen sequenced was memory CD4+ T cells from PBMCs, cultured in vitro. These receptors originate from an adult with COVID-19.

The chain joins TRBV5-1 to TRBJ1-2; D remains unclear. Per germline, CDR1 SGHRS and CDR2 YFSETQ. The CDR3 runs 13 residues. The germline V and J ends were trimmed by 6 bases and 8 bases, with 17 bases remaining between them. In nucleotides, the CDR3 is TGCGCCAGCAACATAGACGGCAATTTAGGCTACACCTTC. Residues: CASNIDGNLGYTF. Combining the CDR3 with reference TRBV5-1 and TRBJ1-2 gives the whole variable domain KAGVTQTPRYLIKTRGQQVTLSCSPISGHRSVSWYQQTPGQGLQFLFEYFSETQRNKGNFPGRFSGRQFSNSRSEMNVSTLELGDSALYLCASNIDGNLGYTFGSGTRLTVV.

The chain links TRBV2 to TRBJ1-1; a weak D match, TRBD1 (5 bases). In germline, CDR1 is SNHLY, CDR2 FYNNEI. V gave up 8 bases and J gave up 4 bases, with 11 bases separating them. The CDR3 extends over 12 amino acids. The CDR3 bases are TGTGCCAGCGTTCCCAGGGCCACTGAAGCTTTCTTT. Its translation: CASVPRATEAFF.

This clone was seen only a few times. V is TRBV9 and J is TRBJ2-5; D is tentatively TRBD1 or TRBD2 (6 bases each). The CDR3 is made up of 17 amino acids. Germline CDR1 SGDLS, CDR2 YYNGEE. V lost 4 bases and J 1 base, leaving 20 bases between the germline ends. The CDR3 region is CASSPRWGAGPQETQYF. The CDR3 DNA reads as TGTGCCAGCAGCCCCCGATGGGGGGCAGGCCCCCAAGAGACCCAGTACTTC.

The gene calls are TRBV29-1 and TRBJ1-5, with D maybe TRBD1 (6 bases). The CDR3 is 13 amino acids. Germline lookup yields CDR1 SQVTM and CDR2 ANQGSEA. Trimming took 6 bases from V and 1 from J, leaving 10 bases between them. The CDR3: CSVGGGSNQPQHF. CDR3 bases: TGCAGCGTCGGGGGGGGCAGCAATCAGCCCCAGCATTTT.

The rearrangement links TRBV30 to TRBJ2-5; TRBD1 is a possible D gene (8 bases). The CDR3 is 15 residues long. Germline assignment: CDR1 GTSNPN and CDR2 SVGIG (reference sequence). V lost 2 bases and J lost 2, with 15 bases in between. The CDR3 bases are TGTGCCTGGAGTACCGGACAGGGAGGGCAAGAGACCCAGTACTTC. Amino acids: CAWSTGQGGQETQYF.

This chain links TRBV4-1 with TRBJ2-2; the D is unclear. Germline values: CDR1 MGHRA, CDR2 YSYEKL. This CDR3 comprises 13 residues. With 0 bases removed from V and 5 bases from J, the gap between germline ends came to 4 bases. The chain's CDR3 is CASSQDRTGELFF. The CDR3 DNA reads TGCGCCAGCAGCCAAGATAGGACCGGGGAGCTGTTTTTT.

The CDR3 is CASSFLRDSKQETQYF. The CDR3 nucleotides read TGTGCCAGCAGTTTCCTCCGGGACAGCAAGCAAGAGACCCAGTACTTC. This chain uses TRBV7-9 with TRBJ2-5, with 7 bases fitting TRBD1. V gave up 6 bases and J gave up 2 bases; unmatched junction bases: 12. Germline values: CDR1 SEHNR, CDR2 FQNEAQ (reference sequence). CDR3 length equals 16 residues.

The CDR3 DNA sequence: TGTGCCAGCACCCTTGCGGGACAGGGAACAACTAATGAAAAACTGTTTTTT. Protein: CASTLAGQGTTNEKLFF. The chain links TRBV3-1 (or the pseudogene TRBV3-2) to TRBJ1-4, with 9 bases matching TRBD1. Germline values: CDR1 LGHDT, CDR2 YNNKEL (reference sequence). The CDR3 spans 17 residues. Trimming took 7 bases from V and 0 from J; bases not matched to a gene: 9.

The V and J genes are TRBV9 and TRBJ2-7; 11 nucleotides align to TRBD1. This CDR3 is built from 15 residues. Trimming took 4 bases from V and 2 from J; bases not matched to a gene: 5. The germline V gene has CDR1 SGDLS and CDR2 YYNGEE. The CDR3 DNA is TGTGCCAGCAGCCCCTGGGGACAGGGGGCCTACGAGCAGTACTTC. It codes for CASSPWGQGAYEQYF.

The rearrangement uses TRBV2 and TRBJ2-5; no definite D call. Trimming left V 1 base short and J 3 bases short, with 6 bases between. CDR1 is SNHLY and CDR2 is FYNNEI in the germline V gene. CDR3 length: 13 residues. For the CDR3, the DNA is TGTGCCAGCAGTGAAGGCGCTGAAGAGACCCAGTACTTC. Protein sequence: CASSEGAEETQYF.

The chain joins TRBV2 to TRBJ2-1, with D unclear. The germline gives CDR1 SNHLY, CDR2 FYNNEI. The CDR3 runs to 13 residues. V lost 7 bases to trimming and J lost 4 bases, with 11 bases between them. The CDR3 nucleotides read TGTGCCAGCATGGAGATGGATTACAATGAGCAGTTCTTC. Translating it yields CASMEMDYNEQFF. Together with reference TRBV2 and TRBJ2-1, the CDR3 gives the full variable domain: EPEVTQTPSHQVTQMGQEVILRCVPISNHLYFYWYRQILGQKVEFLVSFYNNEISEKSEIFDDQFSVERPDGSNFTLKIRSTKLEDSAMYFCASMEMDYNEQFFGPGTRLTVL.

There are a few counts of this clone. V usage is TRBV7-6 and J usage is TRBJ2-3; 11 bases map to TRBD2. The CDR3 covers 19 residues. The V segment lost 2 bases and the J segment 0 bases; nucleotides outside the gene matches: 10. Germline-derived CDR1 and CDR2 are SGHVS and FNYEAQ. CDR3 in amino acids: CASSLLSGRALYSTDTQYF. In DNA form, the CDR3 reads TGTGCCAGCAGCTTACTTAGCGGGAGGGCCCTCTACAGCACAGATACGCAGTATTTT.

The chain couples TRBV6-5 to TRBJ2-7, with a tentative D call TRBD2 (6 bases). Trimming removed 3 bases from V and 3 bases from J, with 15 bases in between. The CDR3 loop spans 15 amino acids. The germline gives CDR1 MNHEY, CDR2 SVGAGI. DNA of the CDR3: TGTGCCAGCAGTTATAGGTGGGAGGCTCACTACGAGCAGTACTTC. Protein: CASSYRWEAHYEQYF.

The chain links TRBV28 to TRBJ2-1; no clear D gene. The CDR3 extends over 12 amino acids. The germline V and J ends were trimmed by 4 bases and 12 bases, with 13 bases remaining between them. Germline-derived CDR1 and CDR2 are MDHEN and SYDVKM. CDR3 nucleotides: TGTGCCAGCAGTTCCCCGTTAGATGCGCAGTTCTTC. Translation gives CASSSPLDAQFF.

CDR3 nucleotides: TGTGCCACCAGCAGAGACCGGACAGGGGCAGACGAGCAGTACTTC. Translating it yields CATSRDRTGADEQYF. The chain employs TRBV15 and TRBJ2-7; TRBD1 matches at 9 bases. The CDR3 spans 15 residues. The J segment lost 5 bases and the V segment lost 0 bases, leaving 5 bases of the junction unmatched. The germline V gene has CDR1 LNHNV and CDR2 YYDKDF (reference sequence). Based on the CDR3 plus reference TRBV15 and TRBJ2-7, the full variable domain is DAMVIQNPRYQVTQFGKPVTLSCSQTLNHNVMYWYQQKSSQAPKLLFHYYDKDFNNEADTPDNFQSRRPNTSFCFLDIRSPGLGDTAMYLCATSRDRTGADEQYFGPGTRLTVT.

The CDR3 loop is CASSHFASSSGVTEAFF. The CDR3 region has the DNA TGTGCCAGCAGCCACTTCGCCTCATCATCAGGGGTCACTGAAGCTTTCTTT. The V and J genes are TRBV3-1 (or the pseudogene TRBV3-2) and TRBJ1-1; D is perhaps TRBD1 (6 bases). Germline V CDR1 and CDR2: LGHDT, YNNKEL (reference sequence). CDR3 length: 17 residues. V lost 3 bases, J lost 4 bases, and 21 bases lay in between.

The V gene is TRBV9, the J gene TRBJ1-2, with a weak D call TRBD1 (6 bases). V lost 4 bases and J 4 bases, leaving 14 bases between the germline ends. The CDR3 length is 14 residues. The V gene's germline CDR1 is SGDLS and CDR2 YYNGEE. CDR3 in DNA: TGTGCCAGCAGCTTCCGACAGGAGTCCTATGGCTACACCTTC. Translated, it gives CASSFRQESYGYTF.

V usage is TRBV9 and J usage is TRBJ2-3; 12 bases are shared with TRBD2. Trimming cost V 4 bases and J 5 bases; bases outside gene matches: 8. Per germline, CDR1 SGDLS and CDR2 YYNGEE. CDR3 length equals 16 residues. This CDR3 is CASSQGLAGRIDTQYF. The CDR3 nucleotides are TGTGCCAGCAGCCAAGGACTAGCGGGACGTATAGATACGCAGTATTTT.